This T cell receptor beta chain was sequenced for a study of T-cell reconstitution after alpha-beta-depleted transplantation in children. This clonotype was seen ten or more times. During its preparation, the TCRbeta library received unique molecular identifiers. TCRdb used MiXCR to reprocess the PCR reads, holding one entry per CDR3 protein. The data show about 640,000 distinct CDR3 sequences, 16% seen once. The CDR3 is made up of 16 amino acids. With 0 bases clipped from V and 7 bases from J, the junction kept 10 bases outside the gene matches. Germline values: CDR1 DFQATT, CDR2 SNEGSKA (reference sequence).

This rearrangement joins TRBV20-1 to TRBJ1-5, with 9 nucleotides matching TRBD1. This clonotype was sampled from a human donor who donated a stem cell graft to a child with acute myeloid leukemia. The sample was PBMCs from the stem cell graft donor, taken from the stem cell graft. CDR3 loop: CSARDVNTGGEQPQHF. The DNA of the CDR3 is TGCAGTGCTAGAGACGTCAATACAGGGGGCGAACAGCCCCAGCATTTT.